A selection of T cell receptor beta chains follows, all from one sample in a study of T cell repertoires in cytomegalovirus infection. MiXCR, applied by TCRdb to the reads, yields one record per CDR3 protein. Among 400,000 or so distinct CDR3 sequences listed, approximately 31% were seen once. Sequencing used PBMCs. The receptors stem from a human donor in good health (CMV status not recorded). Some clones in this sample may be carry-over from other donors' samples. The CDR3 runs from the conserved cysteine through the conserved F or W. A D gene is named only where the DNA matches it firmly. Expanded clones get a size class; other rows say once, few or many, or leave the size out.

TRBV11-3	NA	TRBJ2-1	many	TGTGCCAGCAGCCCTTACGGCGGGGCCTACAATGAGCAGTTCTTC	CASSPYGGAYNEQFF
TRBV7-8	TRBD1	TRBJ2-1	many	TGTGCCAGCAGCCTATCCGAGATTACCGGACAGGGATACAATGAGCAGTTCTTC	CASSLSEITGQGYNEQFF
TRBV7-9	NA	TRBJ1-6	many	TGTGCCAGCAGCAAAGCGACAGGTTCTAATTCACCCCTCCACTTT	CASSKATGSNSPLHF
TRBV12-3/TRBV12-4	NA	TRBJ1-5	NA	TGTGCCAGCAGTTTAAAGGGGCTAATCAATCAGCCCCAGCATTTT	CASSLKGLINQPQHF
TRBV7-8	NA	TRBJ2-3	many	TGTGCCAGCAGCCTCGGACCGGGCAAAGATACGCAGTATTTT	CASSLGPGKDTQYF
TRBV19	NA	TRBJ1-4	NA	TGTGCCAGTAGTATCCGGAATGAAAAACTGTTTTTT	CASSIRNEKLFF
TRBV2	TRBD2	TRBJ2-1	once	TGTGCCAGCCTTAGCGGGGAAGCCTACAATGAGCAGTTCTTC	CASLSGEAYNEQFF
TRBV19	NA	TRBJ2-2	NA	TGTGCCAGTAGTCCAAGCGCCAACCGGGAGCTGTTTTTT	CASSPSANRELFF
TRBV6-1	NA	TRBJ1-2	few	TGTGTCACACCAGCACTGGCAGGGGTCGGCGGCTACACCTTC	CVTPALAGVGGYTF
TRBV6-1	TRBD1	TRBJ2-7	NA	TGTGCCAGCAGACCCGTCCGGGACAGTCCTTTTAGGGACGAGCAGTACTTC	CASRPVRDSPFRDEQYF
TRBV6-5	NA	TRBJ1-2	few	TGTGCCAGCAGTTACTCGACGGACTATGGCTACACCTTC	CASSYSTDYGYTF
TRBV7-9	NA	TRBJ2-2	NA	TGTGCCAGCAGGCGGGACAGCGTCACAAACACCGGGGAGCTGTTTTTT	CASRRDSVTNTGELFF
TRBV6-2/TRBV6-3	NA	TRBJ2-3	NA	TGTGCCAGCAAGGCTAGCTGGGTATTTGGGTCAGATACGCAGTATTTT	CASKASWVFGSDTQYF
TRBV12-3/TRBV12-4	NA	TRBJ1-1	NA	TGTGCCAGCAGTTTAGCGTTAGGGGCAAACACTGAAGCTTTATTT	CASSLALGANTEALF
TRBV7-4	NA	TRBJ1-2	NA	TGTGCCAGCAGCTTAGGCCCGACAGATGGCTACACCTTC	CASSLGPTDGYTF
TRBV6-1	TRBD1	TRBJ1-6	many	TGTGCCAGCCGGACAGGAAATAATTCACCCCTCCACTTT	CASRTGNNSPLHF
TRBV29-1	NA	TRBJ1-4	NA	TGCAGCGCGACAGCAACTAATGAAAAACTGTTTTTT	CSATATNEKLFF
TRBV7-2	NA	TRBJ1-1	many	TGTGCCAGCAGCTTAGTTCCGGGGGGCTTGGGGGACACTGAAGCTTTCTTT	CASSLVPGGLGDTEAFF
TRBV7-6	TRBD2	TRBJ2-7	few	TGTGCCAGCAGCAATCTCCCGGGAGGGCTGTTATACGAGCAGTACTTC	CASSNLPGGLLYEQYF
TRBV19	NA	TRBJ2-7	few	TGTGCCAGTAGTATAGACAACCTAGGGATCTACGAGCAGTACTTC	CASSIDNLGIYEQYF
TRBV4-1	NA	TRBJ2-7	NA	TGCGCCAGCAGCCATGGTGGACAGAGCTTTGCCGACGAGCAGTACTTC	CASSHGGQSFADEQYF
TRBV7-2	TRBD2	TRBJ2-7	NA	TGTGCCAGCAGATCCATAGCGGGGCCGACCTACGAGCAGTACTTC	CASRSIAGPTYEQYF
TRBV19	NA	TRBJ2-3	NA	TGTGCCAGTAGTCCCCCGGAGGCGGCCACAGATACGCAGTATTTT	CASSPPEAATDTQYF
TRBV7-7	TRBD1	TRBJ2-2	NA	TGTGCTAGCAGCTCCTCCAGGGGGCATACCGGGGAGCTGTTTTTT	CASSSSRGHTGELFF
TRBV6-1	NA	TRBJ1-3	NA	TGTGCCAGCAGTGAAGCCGGGGGATACCTAGGAAACACCATATATTTT	CASSEAGGYLGNTIYF
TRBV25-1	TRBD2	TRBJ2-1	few	TGTGCCAGCAGTGATCGACGGCGGGGGGTAGGCCATGAGCAGTTCTTC	CASSDRRRGVGHEQFF
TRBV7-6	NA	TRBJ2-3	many	TGTGCCAGCAGCTTTCGACTGACAGATACGCAGTATTTT	CASSFRLTDTQYF
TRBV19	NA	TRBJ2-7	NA	TGTGCCTCTACAGGATCACCTAATTACGAGCAGTACTTC	CASTGSPNYEQYF
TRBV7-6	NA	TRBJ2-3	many	TGTGCCAGCAGCTCCCAAGCGTTGCGCACAGATACGCAGTATTTT	CASSSQALRTDTQYF
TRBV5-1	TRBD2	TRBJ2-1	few	TGCGCCAGCAGCTTAACTAGCGGGGGGATGAATGAGCAGTTCTTC	CASSLTSGGMNEQFF
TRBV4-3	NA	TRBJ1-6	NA	TGCGCCAGCAGCCAAGCCCGCGGATCTAGGGGACCCCTCCACTTT	CASSQARGSRGPLHF